These 14 T cell receptor beta chains came from one sample sequenced in a study of identical twins. In TCRdb, the 5' RACE reads were re-called with MiXCR into one record per CDR3 protein. The sample lists about 240,000 distinct CDR3 sequences, about 10% seen once, with 9% to 10% in the top ten. Sample: memory T cells sorted from blood. These TCRs come from a middle-aged man in good health.

The J gene is TRBJ2-5, the V gene TRBV12-3 or TRBV12-4, with D perhaps matching TRBD1 (5 bases). The V end lost 4 bases, the J end lost 1 base, and 13 bases lay between the germline ends. This CDR3 has 15 amino acids. CDR3 residues: CASSSPRQLQETQYF. Written as DNA, the CDR3 is TGTGCCAGCAGTTCTCCCCGACAGCTCCAAGAGACCCAGTACTTC.

The chain uses TRBV21-1 and TRBJ2-1; the table assigns TRBD2, which was not confirmed against the DNA. TRBV21-1 is annotated as a pseudogene. The CDR3 extends over 16 amino acids. The CDR3 spells CASSGPLADLYNEQFF. As DNA, the CDR3 is TGTGCCAGCAGCGGCCCTCTAGCGGACTTATACAATGAGCAGTTCTTC.

Concerning this clonotype: Germline and junction disagree at one end, which may indicate a read error. This sequence joins TRBV20-1 and TRBJ1-2; unclear D gene. In germline, CDR1 is DFQATT, CDR2 SNEGSKA (reference sequence). This CDR3 is 15 amino acids long. Here the CDR3 reads CSASPRIIRNYGSTF. CDR3 bases: TGCAGTGCTAGTCCACGGATAATTAGAAACTATGGCTCCACCTTC.

The J gene is TRBJ1-6, the V gene TRBV10-3, with D uncertain. The CDR3 has 14 amino acids. Germline V gives CDR1 ENHRY, CDR2 SYGVKD. Trimming left V 7 bases short and J 7 bases short, with 14 bases between. The CDR3 sequence is CAITHGASNSPLHF. The CDR3 DNA reads as TGTGCCATCACTCATGGAGCATCCAATTCACCCCTCCACTTT.

The chain uses TRBV5-1 and TRBJ2-5; TRBD1 might be the D (5 bases). Germline V gene sequence: CDR1 SGHRS, CDR2 YFSETQ. The CDR3 has 15 residues. Trimming left V 4 bases short and J 5 bases short, with 18 bases between. For the CDR3, the DNA is TGCGCCAGCAGCGTCGACAGCAACTCCGGGGAGACCCAGTACTTC. This codes for CASSVDSNSGETQYF.

This clonotype has only a few counts. Here the CDR3 reads CASSLDTPSYEQYF. In DNA form, the CDR3 reads TGTGCCAGCAGTCTGGACACCCCCTCCTACGAGCAGTACTTC. This sequence joins TRBV6-2 or TRBV6-3 and TRBJ2-7, with D perhaps TRBD1 (5 bases). This CDR3 comprises 14 residues. The germline V gene has CDR1 MNHEY and CDR2 SVGEGT. Deletions cut 5 bases from V and 0 bases from J, with 11 bases between.

This clonotype was counted only a few times. The J gene is TRBJ1-1, the V gene TRBV5-1; 9 bases line up with TRBD1. Germline loops: CDR1 SGHRS, CDR2 YFSETQ. V shed 4 bases, J shed 4 bases, and the junction held 8 bases outside the gene matches. This CDR3 is 15 amino acids long. CDR3 sequence reads: CASSQGQGRGTEAFF. As DNA, the CDR3 is TGCGCCAGCAGCCAGGGACAGGGAAGGGGCACTGAAGCTTTCTTT.

This clonotype has a handful of counts. The J gene is TRBJ1-3, the V gene TRBV7-2; D is unclear. The CDR3 runs to 15 residues. V shed 4 bases and J shed 3 bases, with 13 bases lying between them. Germline CDR1 is SGHTA and CDR2 is FQGNSA. The CDR3 DNA follows: TGTGCCAGCAGCTCAGTGGGAGCAAGTGGAAACACCATATATTTT. Its protein product is CASSSVGASGNTIYF.

In its sample, this clonotype was seen many times. The chain is built from TRBV5-5 and TRBJ2-3; D is ambiguous. The V and J ends lost 4 bases and 2 bases respectively, with 11 bases between them. The CDR3 totals 14 residues. The V gene's germline CDR1 is SGHKS and CDR2 YYEKEE (reference sequence). CDR3 bases: TGTGCCAGCAGCGCGAGTTGGCCCACAGATACGCAGTATTTT. The encoded protein is CASSASWPTDTQYF.

This clonotype has only a few counts. This chain uses TRBV5-1 with TRBJ2-2; 9 nucleotides match TRBD1. In germline, CDR1 is SGHRS, CDR2 YFSETQ. The CDR3 contains 16 residues. J was trimmed by 4 bases and V by 4 bases; bases with no gene match: 8. The CDR3 loop reads CASSTRQGVTTGELFF. DNA for the CDR3: TGCGCCAGCAGCACCCGACAGGGGGTAACCACCGGGGAGCTGTTTTTT.

This clonotype was observed many times. This chain's CDR3 is CASSLIPLAGETYEQYF. The CDR3 coding sequence is TGTGCCAGCAGTTTAATCCCGTTAGCGGGAGAAACCTACGAGCAGTACTTC. The chain couples TRBV12-3 or TRBV12-4 to TRBJ2-7, with 9 bases aligning to TRBD2. CDR3 length: 17 amino acids. V shed 2 bases, J shed 2 bases, and the junction held 10 bases outside the gene matches.

This clonotype came up a few times. The V gene is TRBV4-2, the J gene TRBJ2-2, with D unclear. The germline V gene encodes CDR1 LGHNA and CDR2 YNFKEQ. There are 14 residues in the CDR3. The ends were cut back, 3 bases at V and 4 bases at J, with 9 bases in the middle. The CDR3, as DNA: TGTGCCAGCAGCCATCCTAGAACCACCGGGGAGCTGTTTTTT. It yields the protein CASSHPRTTGELFF.

The chain combines TRBV20-1 with TRBJ2-7, with TRBD2 identical over 14 bases. In germline, CDR1 is DFQATT, CDR2 SNEGSKA (reference sequence). The CDR3 contains 16 residues. J lost 7 bases, V lost 6 bases, and 14 bases had no gene match. This CDR3 is CSARPWTSGRSPEQYF. The CDR3 DNA follows: TGCAGTGCCCGACCCTGGACTAGCGGGAGGTCTCCTGAGCAGTACTTC.

This clonotype was detected ten times or more. The gene calls are TRBV6-1 and TRBJ2-5; D may correspond to TRBD1 or TRBD2 (5 bases each). CDR1 MNHNS and CDR2 SASEGT come from the germline V gene. Trimming pared 0 bases from V and 3 bases from J, leaving 14 bases between. The CDR3 spans 16 residues. The CDR3 protein is CASSEAPIGGEETQYF. The CDR3 bases are TGTGCCAGCAGTGAAGCTCCCATTGGGGGAGAAGAGACCCAGTACTTC.